The TCR beta chain under discussion was sequenced for a study of shared clonotypes between healthy human individuals. Some clones are missing from TCRdb's copy, which holds only in-frame ones; the method was immunoSEQ multiplex PCR. The sample yields approximately 1.9 million clones, around 95% seen once. Study results and limitations: Sequencing of the sorted subsets was shown by rarefaction to be incomplete despite large depth. With a handful of donors compared, approximately 5% of naive CD4 clonotypes were shared.

Germline assignment: CDR1 LNHDA and CDR2 SQIVND (reference sequence). V lost 0 bases and J 8 bases, leaving 14 bases between the germline ends. CDR3 length: 15 amino acids. The naive CD8 population came from CD45RO-negative cells selected for CCR7, without terminally differentiated effector memory CD45RA+ cells. In the case of this clone: What it recognizes is unknown.

The sequence was obtained from a man aged 18 to 29 in good health. Some clones in this sample may be carry-over from other donors' samples. The V gene is TRBV19, the J gene TRBJ2-1; either TRBD1 or TRBD2 may fit D (5 bases each). The sequenced sample was naive CD8+ T cells from PBMCs. CDR3 protein: CASSIEGDRWDEQFF. The CDR3 bases are TGTGCCAGTAGTATAGAGGGGGACCGTTGGGATGAGCAGTTCTTC. Together with reference TRBV19 and TRBJ2-1, the CDR3 gives the full variable domain: DGGITQSPKYLFRKEGQNVTLSCEQNLNHDAMYWYRQDPGQGLRLIYYSQIVNDFQKGDIAEGYSVSREKKESFPLTVTSAQKNPTAFYLCASSIEGDRWDEQFFGPGTRLTVL.